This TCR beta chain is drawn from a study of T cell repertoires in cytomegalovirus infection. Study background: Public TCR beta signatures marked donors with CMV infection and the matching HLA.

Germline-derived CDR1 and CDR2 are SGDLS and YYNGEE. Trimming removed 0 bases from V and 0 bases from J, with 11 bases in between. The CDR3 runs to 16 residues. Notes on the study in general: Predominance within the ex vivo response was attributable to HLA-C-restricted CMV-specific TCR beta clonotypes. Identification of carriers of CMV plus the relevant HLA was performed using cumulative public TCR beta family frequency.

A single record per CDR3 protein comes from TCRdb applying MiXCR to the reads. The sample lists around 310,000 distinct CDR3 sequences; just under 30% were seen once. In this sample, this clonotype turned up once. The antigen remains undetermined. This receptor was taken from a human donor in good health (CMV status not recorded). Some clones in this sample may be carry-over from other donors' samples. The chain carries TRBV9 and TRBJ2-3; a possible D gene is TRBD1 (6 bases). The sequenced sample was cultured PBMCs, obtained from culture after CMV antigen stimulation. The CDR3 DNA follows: TGTGCCAGCAGCGTAGGGGACACTACTAGCACAGATACGCAGTATTTT. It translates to CASSVGDTTSTDTQYF.